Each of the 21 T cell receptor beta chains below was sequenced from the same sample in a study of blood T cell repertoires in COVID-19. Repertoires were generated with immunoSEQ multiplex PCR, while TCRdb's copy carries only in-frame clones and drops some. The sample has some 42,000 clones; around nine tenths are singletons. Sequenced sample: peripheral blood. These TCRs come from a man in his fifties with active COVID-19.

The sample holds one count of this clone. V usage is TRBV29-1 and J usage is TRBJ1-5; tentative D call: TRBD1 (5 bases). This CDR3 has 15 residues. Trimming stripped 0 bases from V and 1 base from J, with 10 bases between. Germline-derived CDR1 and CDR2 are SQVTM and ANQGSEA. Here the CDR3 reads CSVEESPGSNQPQHF. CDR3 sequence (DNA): TGCAGCGTTGAAGAAAGCCCAGGGAGCAATCAGCCCCAGCATTTT.

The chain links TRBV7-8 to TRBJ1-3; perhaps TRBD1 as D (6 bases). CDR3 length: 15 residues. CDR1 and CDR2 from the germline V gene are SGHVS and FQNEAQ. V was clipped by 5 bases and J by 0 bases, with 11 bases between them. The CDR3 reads CASSKEGDSGNTIYF. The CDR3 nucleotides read TGTGCCAGCAGCAAAGAGGGGGACTCTGGAAACACCATATATTTT. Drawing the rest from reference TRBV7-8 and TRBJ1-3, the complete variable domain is GAGVSQSPRYKVAKRGQDVALRCDPISGHVSLFWYQQALGQGPEFLTYFQNEAQLDKSGLPSDRFFAERPEGSVSTLKIQRTQQEDSAVYLCASSKEGDSGNTIYFGEGSWLTVV.

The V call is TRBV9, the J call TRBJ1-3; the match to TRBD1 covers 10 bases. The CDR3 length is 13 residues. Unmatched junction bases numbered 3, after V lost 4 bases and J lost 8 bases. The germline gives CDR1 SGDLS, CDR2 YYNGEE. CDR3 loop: CASSSGQGDTIYF. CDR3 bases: TGTGCCAGCAGCTCAGGACAGGGGGACACCATATATTTT.

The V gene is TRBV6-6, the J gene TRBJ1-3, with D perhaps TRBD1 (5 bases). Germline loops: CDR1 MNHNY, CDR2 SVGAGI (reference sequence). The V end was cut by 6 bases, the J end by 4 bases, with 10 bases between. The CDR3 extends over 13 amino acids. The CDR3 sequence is CASSRASGNTIYF. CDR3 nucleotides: TGTGCCAGCAGCAGGGCTTCCGGAAACACCATATATTTT.

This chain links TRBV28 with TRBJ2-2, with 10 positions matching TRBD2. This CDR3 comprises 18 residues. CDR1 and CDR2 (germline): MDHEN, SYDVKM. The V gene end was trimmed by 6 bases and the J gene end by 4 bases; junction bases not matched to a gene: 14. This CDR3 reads CASRSPAAGGPFTGELFF. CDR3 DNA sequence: TGTGCCAGCAGATCCCCCGCAGCGGGAGGGCCGTTCACCGGGGAGCTGTTTTTT.

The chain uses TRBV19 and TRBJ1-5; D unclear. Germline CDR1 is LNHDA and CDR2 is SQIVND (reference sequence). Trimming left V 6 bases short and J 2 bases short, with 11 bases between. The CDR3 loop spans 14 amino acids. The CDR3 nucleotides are TGTGCCAGTAGGGTACTGGGAGGCAATCAGCCCCAGCATTTT. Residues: CASRVLGGNQPQHF.

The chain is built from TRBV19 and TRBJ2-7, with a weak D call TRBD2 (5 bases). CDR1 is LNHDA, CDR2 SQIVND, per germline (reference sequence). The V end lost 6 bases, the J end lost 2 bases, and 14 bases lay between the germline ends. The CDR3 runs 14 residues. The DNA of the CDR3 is TGTGCCAGTAGGGACGGGGTTTCCCCCTACGAGCAGTACTTC. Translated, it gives CASRDGVSPYEQYF.

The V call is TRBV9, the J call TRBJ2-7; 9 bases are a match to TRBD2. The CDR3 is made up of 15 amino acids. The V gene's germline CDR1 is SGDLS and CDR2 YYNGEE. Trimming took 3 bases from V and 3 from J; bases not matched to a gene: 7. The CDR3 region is CASSGGTSPIYEQYF. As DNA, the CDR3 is TGTGCCAGCAGCGGAGGGACTAGCCCCATCTACGAGCAGTACTTC.

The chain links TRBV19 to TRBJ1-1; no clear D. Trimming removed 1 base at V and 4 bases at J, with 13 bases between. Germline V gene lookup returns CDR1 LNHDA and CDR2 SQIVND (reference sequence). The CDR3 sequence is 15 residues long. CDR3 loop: CASSIAPSGGTEAFF. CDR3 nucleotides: TGTGCCAGTAGTATAGCCCCCTCTGGCGGCACTGAAGCTTTCTTT. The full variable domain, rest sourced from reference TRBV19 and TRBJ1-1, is DGGITQSPKYLFRKEGQNVTLSCEQNLNHDAMYWYRQDPGQGLRLIYYSQIVNDFQKGDIAEGYSVSREKKESFPLTVTSAQKNPTAFYLCASSIAPSGGTEAFFGQGTRLTVV.

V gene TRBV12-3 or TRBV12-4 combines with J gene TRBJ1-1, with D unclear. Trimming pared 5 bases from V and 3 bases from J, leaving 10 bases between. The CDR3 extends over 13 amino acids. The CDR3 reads CASSQEGYTEAFF. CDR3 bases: TGTGCCAGCAGTCAGGAGGGATACACTGAAGCTTTCTTT.

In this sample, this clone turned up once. CDR3 residues: CASKGDRGGPGANVLTF. DNA for the CDR3: TGTGCCAGCAAGGGGGACAGGGGAGGGCCTGGGGCCAACGTCCTGACTTTC. The V and J genes are TRBV9 and TRBJ2-6; TRBD1 aligns across 10 bases. Germline V gives CDR1 SGDLS, CDR2 YYNGEE. Germline trimming cut 6 bases from V and 2 bases from J; bases unmatched to any gene: 8. The length of the CDR3 is 17 residues.

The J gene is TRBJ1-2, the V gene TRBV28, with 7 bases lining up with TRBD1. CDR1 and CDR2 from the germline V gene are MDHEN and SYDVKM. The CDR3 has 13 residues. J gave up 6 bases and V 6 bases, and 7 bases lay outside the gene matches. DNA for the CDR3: TGTGCCAGCAGAAAACAGGGGATTGATGGCTACACCTTC. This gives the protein CASRKQGIDGYTF.

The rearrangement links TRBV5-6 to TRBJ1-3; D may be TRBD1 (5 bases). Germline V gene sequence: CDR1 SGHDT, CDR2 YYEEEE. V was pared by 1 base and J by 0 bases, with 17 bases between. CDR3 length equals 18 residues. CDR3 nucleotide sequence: TGTGCCAGCAGCTTGATAGGACACGGAGAACTCTCTGGAAACACCATATATTTT. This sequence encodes CASSLIGHGELSGNTIYF. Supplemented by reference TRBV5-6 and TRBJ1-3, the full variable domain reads DAGVTQSPTHLIKTRGQQVTLRCSPKSGHDTVSWYQQALGQGPQFIFQYYEEEERQRGNFPDRFSGHQFPNYSSELNVNALLLGDSALYLCASSLIGHGELSGNTIYFGEGSWLTVV.

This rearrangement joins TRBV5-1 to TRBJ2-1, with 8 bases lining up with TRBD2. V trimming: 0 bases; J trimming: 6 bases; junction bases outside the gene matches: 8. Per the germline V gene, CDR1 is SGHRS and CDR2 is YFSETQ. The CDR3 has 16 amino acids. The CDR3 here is CASSLAGAGGSNEQFF. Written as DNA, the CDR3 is TGCGCCAGCAGCTTGGCCGGGGCGGGAGGAAGCAATGAGCAGTTCTTC.

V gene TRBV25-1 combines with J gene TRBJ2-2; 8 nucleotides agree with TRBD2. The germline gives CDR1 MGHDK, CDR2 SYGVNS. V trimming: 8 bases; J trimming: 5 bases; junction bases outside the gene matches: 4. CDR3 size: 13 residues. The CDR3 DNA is TGTGCCAGCGTCGCTAGCGGGACCGGGGAGCTGTTTTTT. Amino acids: CASVASGTGELFF.

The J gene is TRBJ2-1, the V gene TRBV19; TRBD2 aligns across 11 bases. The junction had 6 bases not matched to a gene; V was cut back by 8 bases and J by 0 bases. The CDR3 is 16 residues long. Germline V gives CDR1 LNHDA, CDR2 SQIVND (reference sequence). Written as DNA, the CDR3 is TGTGCCAGTGGGAGACTAGCGGGAAGCTCCTACAATGAGCAGTTCTTC. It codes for CASGRLAGSSYNEQFF. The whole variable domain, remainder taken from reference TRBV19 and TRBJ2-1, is DGGITQSPKYLFRKEGQNVTLSCEQNLNHDAMYWYRQDPGQGLRLIYYSQIVNDFQKGDIAEGYSVSREKKESFPLTVTSAQKNPTAFYLCASGRLAGSSYNEQFFGPGTRLTVL.

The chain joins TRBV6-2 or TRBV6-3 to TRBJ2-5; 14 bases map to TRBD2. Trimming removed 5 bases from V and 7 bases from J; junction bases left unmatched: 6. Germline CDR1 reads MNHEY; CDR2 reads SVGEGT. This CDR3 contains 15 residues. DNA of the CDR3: TGTGCCAGCAGTCCGGGACTAGCGGGAGCCGGGACCCAGTACTTC. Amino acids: CASSPGLAGAGTQYF.

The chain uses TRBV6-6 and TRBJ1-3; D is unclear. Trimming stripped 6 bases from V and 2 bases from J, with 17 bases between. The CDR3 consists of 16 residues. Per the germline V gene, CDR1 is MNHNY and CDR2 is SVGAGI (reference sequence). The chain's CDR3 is CASSPRRSNTGNTIYF. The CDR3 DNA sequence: TGTGCCAGCAGCCCACGGAGGAGTAATACTGGAAACACCATATATTTT.

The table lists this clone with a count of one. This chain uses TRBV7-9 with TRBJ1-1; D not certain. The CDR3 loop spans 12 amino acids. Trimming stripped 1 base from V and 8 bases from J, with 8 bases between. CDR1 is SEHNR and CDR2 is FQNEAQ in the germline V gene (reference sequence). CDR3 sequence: CASSLGTGEAFF. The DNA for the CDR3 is TGTGCCAGCAGCTTAGGCACGGGGGAAGCTTTCTTT.

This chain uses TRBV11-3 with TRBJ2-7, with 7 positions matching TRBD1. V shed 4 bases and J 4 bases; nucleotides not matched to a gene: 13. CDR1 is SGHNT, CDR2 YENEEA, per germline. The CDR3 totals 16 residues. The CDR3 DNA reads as TGTGCCAGCAGCTCGTATCCCGGGACAGAGACTTACGAGCAGTACTTC. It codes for CASSSYPGTETYEQYF.

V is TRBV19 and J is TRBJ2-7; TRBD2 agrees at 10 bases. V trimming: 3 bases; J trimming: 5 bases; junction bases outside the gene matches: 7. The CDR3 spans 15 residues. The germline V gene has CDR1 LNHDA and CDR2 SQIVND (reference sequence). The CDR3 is CASSMGTSEFDEQYF. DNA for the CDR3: TGTGCCAGTAGTATGGGGACTAGCGAGTTCGACGAGCAGTACTTC.